This T cell receptor (beta chain) originates from a study of blood T cell repertoires in COVID-19. Overall study context: Italy, Spain and the United States were the sources of the convalescent and acute COVID-19 samples.

The assay was immunoSEQ multiplex PCR, and TCRdb's table has in-frame clones only and misses some. The sample yields about 210,000 clones, roughly 79% seen once. The CDR3 has 15 residues. V was trimmed by 4 bases and J by 6 bases, leaving 16 bases between them. Germline assignment: CDR1 LGHDT and CDR2 YNNKEL (reference sequence). This clonotype was obtained from a woman between 50 and 59 years old with acute COVID-19. Material for sequencing was PBMCs or T cells enriched from blood (not recorded which). The chain links TRBV3-1 (or the pseudogene TRBV3-2) to TRBJ1-5, with unresolved D. DNA of the CDR3: TGTGCCAGCAGCCGTGACTCGGATGGCCGTCAGCCCCAGCATTTT. This encodes CASSRDSDGRQPQHF.